The rows below give T cell receptor beta chains drawn from one sample of a study of CD8 T cells in Susac syndrome. MiXCR was run by TCRdb on the immunoSEQ multiplex PCR reads, yielding one entry per CDR3 protein. The sample holds fewer than 350,000 distinct CDR3 sequences, 75% to 85% seen once. Sequencing was performed on CD8+ T cells from PBMCs. The receptors shown here come from a human donor with multiple sclerosis. Both conserved end residues are part of each CDR3. D genes are given only for firm matches. Part of the rows lack a size; the others show once, few, many or a class for expanded clones.

size	V	J	D	length	CDR3	DNA
-	TRBV28	TRBJ1-5	-	15	CAARVQASSNQPQHF	TGTGCCGCGAGGGTTCAGGCCTCTAGCAATCAGCCCCAGCATTTT
-	TRBV27	TRBJ2-1	-	15	CASSLTVSSYNEQFF	TGTGCCAGCAGTTTAACGGTTAGCTCCTACAATGAGCAGTTCTTC
few	TRBV7-2	TRBJ2-2	-	16	CASSLGRAAGTGELFF	TGTGCCAGCAGCCTCGGCAGGGCTGCAGGGACCGGGGAGCTGTTTTTT
once	TRBV30	TRBJ2-1	TRBD2	17	CAWSDLAGVLSYNEQFF	TGTGCCTGGAGTGACCTAGCGGGAGTGCTCTCCTACAATGAGCAGTTCTTC
-	TRBV5-1	TRBJ1-1	-	14	CASSLEGPVTEAFF	TGCGCCAGCAGCTTGGAGGGGCCGGTCACTGAAGCTTTCTTT
-	TRBV10-3	TRBJ2-7	-	16	CAISESLAEGTYEQYF	TGTGCCATCAGTGAGTCTCTAGCAGAGGGGACCTACGAGCAGTACTTC
-	TRBV27	TRBJ1-2	-	14	CASSKTATNYGYTF	TGTGCCAGCAGTAAGACAGCTACTAACTATGGCTACACCTTC
-	TRBV5-1	TRBJ2-7	TRBD2	16	CASSLRLAGGPDEQYF	TGCGCCAGCAGCTTGAGACTAGCGGGAGGGCCCGACGAGCAGTACTTC
once	TRBV4-3	TRBJ2-2	-	16	CASSQVERGTPGSCFF	-
-	TRBV7-9	TRBJ1-5	TRBD1	16	CASSSSGTGVNQPQHF	TGTGCCAGCAGCTCGTCCGGGACAGGGGTTAATCAGCCCCAGCATTTT
-	TRBV5-6	TRBJ2-1	-	14	CASSTGWGENEQFF	TGTGCCAGCAGCACCGGGTGGGGGGAGAATGAGCAGTTCTTC
-	TRBV27	TRBJ2-1	TRBD1	14	CASRPGQGLHEQFF	TGTGCCAGCAGGCCGGGACAGGGTTTGCATGAGCAGTTCTTC
-	TRBV7-9	TRBJ1-1	TRBD1	14	CASSSVNRGTEAFF	TGTGCCAGCAGTTCAGTTAACAGGGGCACTGAAGCTTTCTTT
-	TRBV9	TRBJ2-1	-	14	CASSASQGFVEQFF	TGTGCCAGCAGCGCTTCACAGGGATTTGTTGAGCAGTTCTTC
-	TRBV7-9	TRBJ1-1	-	12	CASSRMNTEAFF	TGTGCCAGCAGCAGAATGAACACTGAAGCTTTCTTT
-	TRBV5-4	TRBJ2-7	TRBD2	14	CASRNKGGSYEQYF	TGTGCCAGCAGAAACAAGGGAGGGTCCTACGAGCAGTACTTC
-	TRBV19	TRBJ1-1	-	16	CASPPGPRQANTEAFF	TGTGCCAGCCCCCCTGGTCCCCGACAGGCGAACACTGAAGCTTTCTTT
once	TRBV10-3	TRBJ1-2	TRBD1	19	CATGGQGNQDLHRIYGYTF	TGTGCCACCGGGGGACAGGGTAATCAAGACTTACACCGGATCTATGGCTACACCTTC